Listed below are T cell receptor beta chains from one sample, sequenced in a study of blood T cell dynamics during melanoma immunotherapy. TCRdb's table, derived via immunoSEQ multiplex PCR, lists solely in-frame clones and lacks some. The sample yields 9,900 or so clones, about 88% seen once. The sequencing here drew on blood, taken from a patient treated with checkpoint blockade. These receptors originate from a human donor with melanoma. CDR3s include the opening cysteine and the closing phenylalanine or tryptophan. The order of the fields is J gene, clone size, V gene, CDR3 protein. Expanded clones get a size class; other rows say once, few or many, or leave the size out.

J: TRBJ1-1
size: .
V: TRBV11-2
CDR3: CASSLAVVANTEAFF

J: TRBJ2-1
size: .
V: TRBV18
CDR3: CASSPLGTGNYNEQFF

J: TRBJ2-7
size: few
V: TRBV7-6
CDR3: CASSLEETNYEQYF

J: TRBJ1-3
size: .
V: TRBV6-1
CDR3: CASSEWERSGNTIYF

J: TRBJ2-1
size: once
V: TRBV19
CDR3: CASSIKTNEQFF

J: TRBJ1-1
size: .
V: TRBV5-4
CDR3: CASRPPGTERSEAFF

J: TRBJ2-1
size: .
V: TRBV6-5
CDR3: CASSVGLAVDEQFF

J: TRBJ2-5
size: .
V: TRBV7-2
CDR3: CASSQDRVGTQYF

J: TRBJ1-3
size: .
V: TRBV7-9
CDR3: CASSQPSSGNTIYF

J: TRBJ2-4
size: .
V: TRBV2
CDR3: CASSEPGTAKNIQYF

J: TRBJ2-7
size: .
V: TRBV15
CDR3: CATSKGLAGGRNEQYF

J: TRBJ2-1
size: .
V: TRBV28
CDR3: CASSPGTGGGNEQFF

J: TRBJ1-4
size: .
V: TRBV7-2
CDR3: CASSLGGWAVSTNEKLFF

J: TRBJ1-1
size: once
V: TRBV4-3
CDR3: CASSPWITGVLNTEAFF

J: TRBJ2-3
size: .
V: TRBV25-1
CDR3: CASSIGTRSTDTQYF

J: TRBJ2-7
size: .
V: TRBV11-1
CDR3: CASSQGQTYEQYF

J: TRBJ1-1
size: .
V: TRBV19
CDR3: CASSMVGVMNTEAFF

J: TRBJ2-1
size: few
V: TRBV7-3
CDR3: CASSLFPSGEQFF

J: TRBJ2-5
size: .
V: TRBV29-1
CDR3: CSVEGVPRETQYF

J: TRBJ2-1
size: .
V: TRBV11-2
CDR3: CASSLSVLAYNEQFF

J: TRBJ2-3
size: .
V: TRBV11-1
CDR3: CASSPGQFVDTQYF

J: TRBJ2-3
size: .
V: TRBV19
CDR3: CASSRQGSTDTQYF

J: TRBJ1-1
size: .
V: TRBV7-2
CDR3: CASSFSASYTEAFF

J: TRBJ1-2
size: .
V: TRBV9
CDR3: CASSVGGTGWAGAGYTF

J: TRBJ2-3
size: .
V: TRBV29-1
CDR3: CSVGGWTAQTDTQYF

J: TRBJ2-7
size: .
V: TRBV30
CDR3: CAWAGLAGVYEQYF

J: TRBJ2-7
size: .
V: TRBV4-2
CDR3: CASSLGGSYEQYF

J: TRBJ2-7
size: .
V: TRBV5-6
CDR3: CASSSGVYSYEQYF

J: TRBJ2-7
size: .
V: TRBV6-6
CDR3: CASSYGVPRSSYEQYF

J: TRBJ1-1
size: .
V: TRBV28
CDR3: CASLTERRAFF

J: TRBJ2-1
size: .
V: TRBV28
CDR3: CASRTSGSKNEQFF

J: TRBJ1-6
size: .
V: TRBV13
CDR3: CASSLVGGQGNSPLHF

J: TRBJ2-3
size: .
V: TRBV18
CDR3: CASSLTSGSSDTQYF

J: TRBJ2-1
size: .
V: TRBV11-3
CDR3: CASSLNQADNEQFF

J: TRBJ2-3
size: .
V: TRBV5-4
CDR3: CASRRAGPTDTQYF

J: TRBJ2-3
size: .
V: TRBV21-1
CDR3: CASSGVAGGRGTDTQYF

J: TRBJ2-1
size: .
V: TRBV6-5
CDR3: CASSQTSGRGTEQFF

J: TRBJ2-4
size: .
V: TRBV7-9
CDR3: CASSLGIDSRAKNIQYF

J: TRBJ1-5
size: .
V: TRBV18
CDR3: CASSPNRRFNQPQHF

J: TRBJ2-3
size: .
V: TRBV5-4
CDR3: CASRLGSETRTDTQYF

J: TRBJ2-3
size: .
V: TRBV18
CDR3: CASSPVSGTSTDTQYF

J: TRBJ2-5
size: few
V: TRBV7-2
CDR3: CASSFLGTGGETQYF

J: TRBJ1-1
size: .
V: TRBV6-5
CDR3: CASSPPGRNTEAFF

J: TRBJ1-1
size: .
V: TRBV28
CDR3: CASSLAGLGTEAFF

J: TRBJ2-4
size: .
V: TRBV19
CDR3: CATLAGGPPKNIQYF

J: TRBJ2-1
size: .
V: TRBV6-4
CDR3: CASSKQGLIGHNEQFF

J: TRBJ2-5
size: .
V: TRBV7-9
CDR3: CASTLSPGGADQETQYF

J: TRBJ2-7
size: once
V: TRBV28
CDR3: CASSAPGTVSYEQYF

J: TRBJ2-1
size: few
V: TRBV18
CDR3: CASSPRVELLAGDPNEQFF